These 32 T cell receptor beta chains were sequenced from one sample in a study of technical replicates of blood from a few donors. Method: immunoSEQ multiplex PCR; TCRdb's copy keeps in-frame clones and lacks some. The sample lists more than 65,000 clones, approximately 96% seen once, with roughly 0.34% in the top ten. The specimen sequenced was T cells isolated from PBMCs. Receptors were obtained from a human donor in good health.

J is TRBJ2-7 and V is TRBV6-5, with a weak D call TRBD1 (5 bases). Germline CDR1 and CDR2: MNHEY and SVGAGI. V was shortened by 7 bases and J by 6 bases, with 19 bases between the two germline ends. CDR3 length: 14 amino acids. CDR3 protein: CASTPGISWPEQYF. The CDR3 DNA reads TGTGCCAGCACCCCAGGGATATCCTGGCCCGAGCAGTACTTC.

The gene calls are TRBV7-9 and TRBJ2-1; TRBD1 aligns across 7 bases. Germline loops: CDR1 SEHNR, CDR2 FQNEAQ (reference sequence). The junction had 9 bases not matched to a gene; V was cut back by 1 base and J by 6 bases. The CDR3 totals 16 residues. The CDR3 reads CASSLVQGSHSNEQFF. The CDR3 DNA reads TGTGCCAGCAGCTTAGTACAGGGGAGCCACAGCAATGAGCAGTTCTTC.

The chain links TRBV29-1 to TRBJ1-1; TRBD1 is a possible D gene (6 bases). V was pared by 6 bases and J by 0 bases, with 14 bases between. Germline assignment: CDR1 SQVTM and CDR2 ANQGSEA. There are 14 residues in the CDR3. The CDR3 coding sequence is TGCAGCGTCCTCTTACAGGGAATGAACACTGAAGCTTTCTTT. Translated: CSVLLQGMNTEAFF.

The gene calls are TRBV5-1 and TRBJ2-3, with 7 bases identical to TRBD2. The CDR3 length is 18 residues. CDR1 SGHRS and CDR2 YFSETQ come from the germline V gene. V shed 1 base, J shed 3 bases, and the junction held 14 bases outside the gene matches. The CDR3: CASSLYGAGAGGTDTQYF. CDR3 coding DNA: TGCGCCAGCAGCTTGTACGGGGCCGGCGCCGGGGGGACAGATACGCAGTATTTT.

V usage is TRBV5-6 and J usage is TRBJ2-7; unclear D gene. This CDR3 is built from 12 residues. Germline CDR1 SGHDT, CDR2 YYEEEE. V was shortened by 0 bases and J by 3 bases, with 4 bases between the two germline ends. Here the CDR3 reads CASSLGVYEQYF. CDR3 DNA sequence: TGTGCCAGCAGCTTGGGAGTCTACGAGCAGTACTTC.

CDR3: CASSYSRTPRLETQYF. CDR3 coding DNA: TGTGCCAGCAGTTACTCGCGTACCCCGAGACTAGAGACCCAGTACTTC. The V gene is TRBV6-6, the J gene TRBJ2-5; D unclear. V gave up 0 bases and J gave up 4 bases, with 15 bases separating them. Looked up from germline, CDR1 is MNHNY and CDR2 is SVGAGI (reference sequence). CDR3 size: 16 residues.

The chain couples TRBV4-1 to TRBJ1-4, with D possibly matching TRBD1 (5 bases). Per germline, CDR1 MGHRA and CDR2 YSYEKL. The CDR3 consists of 18 residues. V gave up 0 bases and J gave up 5 bases, with 19 bases separating them. CDR3 region: CASSQDFPFGGRNEKLFF. The CDR3 DNA sequence: TGCGCCAGCAGCCAAGACTTCCCCTTCGGGGGACGGAATGAAAAACTGTTTTTT.

This sequence joins TRBV4-2 and TRBJ2-1; 9 bases are a match to TRBD2. CDR3 size: 16 residues. The J segment lost 6 bases and the V segment lost 4 bases, leaving 10 bases of the junction unmatched. CDR1 and CDR2 from the germline V gene are LGHNA and YNFKEQ. As DNA, the CDR3 is TGTGCCAGCAGCCGAGAAGGGACTAGCCTTGGCAATGAGCAGTTCTTC. It translates to CASSREGTSLGNEQFF.

The CDR3 spells CASSEGREEDTQYF. The CDR3 DNA reads TGTGCCAGCAGTGAGGGGAGGGAGGAAGATACGCAGTATTTT. The chain links TRBV6-1 to TRBJ2-3, with 7 bases that match TRBD2. This CDR3 is built from 14 residues. Trimming cost V 3 bases and J 5 bases; bases outside gene matches: 5. The germline V gene has CDR1 MNHNS and CDR2 SASEGT.

The genes are TRBV4-2 and TRBJ2-2; 14 bases are a match to TRBD2. Germline CDR1 LGHNA, CDR2 YNFKEQ. J lost 5 bases, V lost 1 base, and 9 bases had no gene match. The CDR3 is 19 amino acids. The DNA for the CDR3 is TGTGCCAGCAGCCAAGGGACTAGCGGGAGGCTTCTTAATACCGGGGAGCTGTTTTTT. Amino acids: CASSQGTSGRLLNTGELFF.

The J gene is TRBJ1-2, the V gene TRBV29-1; 7 bases are shared with TRBD1. Looked up from germline, CDR1 is SQVTM and CDR2 is ANQGSEA. The CDR3 extends over 15 amino acids. The junction had 11 bases not matched to a gene; V was cut back by 4 bases and J by 3 bases. The CDR3: CSVVPRTGFDYGYTF. CDR3 coding DNA: TGCAGCGTTGTTCCAAGGACAGGCTTCGACTATGGCTACACCTTC.

The rearrangement joins TRBV4-1 to TRBJ2-7; D is unresolved. Trimming left V 1 base short and J 4 bases short, with 17 bases between. Germline assignment: CDR1 MGHRA and CDR2 YSYEKL. The CDR3 extends over 16 amino acids. In DNA form, the CDR3 reads TGCGCCAGCAGCCAAGTTCAAGGCAGGCCCTTATACGAGCAGTACTTC. The encoded protein is CASSQVQGRPLYEQYF.

V gene TRBV5-4 combines with J gene TRBJ2-7, with TRBD2 as a possible D gene (6 bases). V was clipped by 5 bases and J by 3 bases, with 12 bases between them. CDR1 is SGHNT and CDR2 is YYREEE in the germline V gene (reference sequence). This CDR3 is 13 amino acids long. Written as DNA, the CDR3 is TGTGCCAGCAGTCTCGGGGGTGACTACGAGCAGTACTTC. Translating gives CASSLGGDYEQYF.

J is TRBJ2-7 and V is TRBV11-1, with TRBD2 matching over 10 bases. This CDR3 has 16 amino acids. CDR1 is SGHAT, CDR2 FQDESV, per germline (reference sequence). The V gene end was trimmed by 5 bases and the J gene end by 3 bases; junction bases not matched to a gene: 10. The CDR3 spells CASSHKTSGSFYEQYF. The CDR3 DNA reads TGTGCCAGCAGCCATAAGACTAGCGGGTCGTTCTACGAGCAGTACTTC.

The chain employs TRBV11-2 and TRBJ2-2; 7 nucleotides line up with TRBD2. V was pared by 2 bases and J by 6 bases, with 3 bases of the junction left unmatched. CDR3 size: 14 residues. In germline, CDR1 is SGHAT, CDR2 FQNNGV. CDR3 loop: CASSLSSGSGELFF. The CDR3 DNA reads TGTGCCAGCAGCTTAAGTAGCGGGTCCGGGGAGCTGTTTTTT.

The CDR3 DNA is TGTGCCAGCAGTGGCTCAGGAGGGGCGAACACTGAAGCTTTCTTT. This encodes CASSGSGGANTEAFF. V and J are TRBV2 and TRBJ1-1; perhaps TRBD1 as D (5 bases). Germline V gene lookup returns CDR1 SNHLY and CDR2 FYNNEI. The V end was cut by 4 bases, the J end by 1 base, with 13 bases between. This CDR3 comprises 15 residues.

The chain joins TRBV5-4 to TRBJ2-2; TRBD2 might be the D (6 bases). Germline assignment: CDR1 SGHNT and CDR2 YYREEE (reference sequence). V was cut by 4 bases and J by 5 bases, with 6 bases left in between. CDR3 size: 12 residues. The CDR3 spells CASSAGTGELFF. In nucleotides, the CDR3 is TGTGCCAGCAGCGCGGGAACCGGGGAGCTGTTTTTT.

The CDR3 loop reads CASSTTGVLTGELFF. CDR3 nucleotide sequence: TGCGCCAGCAGCACTACAGGGGTACTCACCGGGGAGCTGTTTTTT. The chain links TRBV5-1 to TRBJ2-2; 7 positions agree with TRBD1. CDR1 is SGHRS and CDR2 is YFSETQ in the germline V gene. V shed 4 bases and J 4 bases; nucleotides not matched to a gene: 7. This CDR3 contains 15 residues.

This clone is a singleton in its sample. J is TRBJ2-2 and V is TRBV11-3; 8 nucleotides line up with TRBD1. Germline V gives CDR1 SGHNT, CDR2 YENEEA. Trimming cost V 7 bases and J 2 bases; bases outside gene matches: 3. The CDR3 consists of 14 residues. CDR3 region: CASTGQGNTGELFF. CDR3 coding DNA: TGTGCCAGCACTGGACAGGGAAACACCGGGGAGCTGTTTTTT.

CDR3 sequence: CASSWGLAGAETQYF. The CDR3, as DNA: TGCGCCAGCAGCTGGGGACTAGCGGGAGCAGAGACCCAGTACTTC. V usage is TRBV5-1 and J usage is TRBJ2-5, with 14 bases lining up with TRBD2. The germline gives CDR1 SGHRS, CDR2 YFSETQ. The CDR3 is 15 amino acids. V trimming: 3 bases; J trimming: 4 bases; junction bases outside the gene matches: 2.

In this sample, this clone turned up a few times. The chain employs TRBV7-9 and TRBJ1-4; D not certain. Trimming cost V 1 base and J 6 bases, with 6 bases left between them. This CDR3 region has 13 residues. CDR1 is SEHNR and CDR2 is FQNEAQ in the germline V gene (reference sequence). Here the CDR3 DNA reads TGTGCCAGCAGCTTAGACAGAGATGAAAAACTGTTTTTT. Protein product: CASSLDRDEKLFF. Full variable domain (missing parts from reference TRBV7-9 and TRBJ1-4): DTGVSQNPRHKITKRGQNVTFRCDPISEHNRLYWYRQTLGQGPEFLTYFQNEAQLEKSRLLSDRFSAERPKGSFSTLEIQRTEQGDSAMYLCASSLDRDEKLFFGSGTQLSVL.

The chain employs TRBV2 and TRBJ2-7; tentative D call: TRBD2 (6 bases). Trimming removed 8 bases from V and 4 bases from J, with 9 bases in between. Germline V gene sequence: CDR1 SNHLY, CDR2 FYNNEI. This CDR3 contains 11 residues. The CDR3 region is CASDAGYEQYF. The DNA for the CDR3 is TGTGCCAGCGACGCGGGATACGAGCAGTACTTC.

This clone was recorded only once. The rearrangement joins TRBV30 to TRBJ2-7; D not certain. V lost 2 bases, J lost 3 bases, and 2 bases lay in between. Germline V lookup: CDR1 GTSNPN, CDR2 SVGIG (reference sequence). The CDR3 runs to 10 residues. The DNA for the CDR3 is TGTGCCTGGAGTCTCTACGAGCAGTACTTC. Amino acid sequence: CAWSLYEQYF.

This clone was detected once. The CDR3 bases are TGCGCCAGCAGCCCCAGGGTAAGCACTGAAGCTTTCTTT. Its protein is CASSPRVSTEAFF. This chain connects TRBV5-1 to TRBJ1-1; perhaps TRBD1 as D (5 bases). Germline CDR1 is SGHRS and CDR2 is YFSETQ. V was cut by 4 bases and J by 4 bases, with 11 bases left in between. The CDR3 sequence is 13 residues long.

As to this clone: Germline is not matched at one junction end, which may reflect a read error. This rearrangement joins TRBV5-6 to TRBJ1-5; D is unresolved. CDR1 is SGHDT, CDR2 YYEEEE, per germline. The CDR3 contains 14 residues. Here the CDR3 DNA reads TGTGCCAGCAGTTTGGATAATAGCAATCAGCCCCAGCATTTT. Translated, it gives CASSLDNSNQPQHF.

The rearrangement links TRBV27 to TRBJ1-1; D might be TRBD1 (5 bases). CDR1 is MNHEY, CDR2 SMNVEV, per germline (reference sequence). Trimming left V 0 bases short and J 3 bases short, with 8 bases between. The CDR3 consists of 14 residues. The CDR3 region has the DNA TGTGCCAGCAGTTTATCCCGGGGGGACACTGAAGCTTTCTTT. Amino acids: CASSLSRGDTEAFF.

V gene TRBV19 combines with J gene TRBJ2-7, with TRBD2 matching over 9 bases. V was pared by 0 bases and J by 2 bases, with 8 bases of the junction left unmatched. Germline lookup yields CDR1 LNHDA and CDR2 SQIVND (reference sequence). The length of the CDR3 is 17 residues. The CDR3 is CASSIDPSREGPYEQYF. The CDR3 DNA is TGTGCCAGTAGTATAGATCCGTCGCGGGAGGGCCCCTACGAGCAGTACTTC.

The V and J genes are TRBV20-1 and TRBJ2-7, with 8 bases fitting TRBD1. V trimming: 6 bases; J trimming: 5 bases; junction bases outside the gene matches: 3. CDR1 and CDR2 from the germline V gene are DFQATT and SNEGSKA (reference sequence). This CDR3 spans 11 amino acids. The CDR3: CSALTGDEQYF. The DNA of the CDR3 is TGCAGTGCGTTGACAGGGGACGAGCAGTACTTC.

The sample holds one count of this clone. The genes are TRBV11-1 and TRBJ2-1; TRBD2 agrees at 13 bases. Germline values: CDR1 SGHAT, CDR2 FQDESV (reference sequence). This CDR3 spans 16 amino acids. V was pared by 3 bases and J by 6 bases, with 5 bases of the junction left unmatched. The CDR3 nucleotides are TGTGCCAGCAGCTTCTGGACTAGCGGGAGTTTCAATGAGCAGTTCTTC. This encodes CASSFWTSGSFNEQFF.

V is TRBV27 and J is TRBJ2-7; 14 positions agree with TRBD2. This CDR3 spans 18 amino acids. Germline trimming cut 2 bases from V and 7 bases from J; bases unmatched to any gene: 13. CDR1 and CDR2 (germline): MNHEY, SMNVEV (reference sequence). The CDR3 nucleotides are TGTGCCAGCAGTTTAACGAGGACTAGCGGGAGGTTAAGTTTAGAGCAGTACTTC. This sequence encodes CASSLTRTSGRLSLEQYF.

The chain recombines TRBV4-1 with TRBJ2-7; 10 bases are a match to TRBD2. Trimming cost V 1 base and J 9 bases; bases outside gene matches: 9. Germline assignment: CDR1 MGHRA and CDR2 YSYEKL. This CDR3 is 15 amino acids long. The CDR3: CASSQVSGRTSGQYF. The CDR3 region has the DNA TGCGCCAGCAGCCAAGTTAGCGGGAGGACGAGCGGGCAGTACTTC.

This clone has just one count. The gene calls are TRBV28 and TRBJ1-2; TRBD1 matches at 10 bases. Losses at the gene ends were 7 bases for V and 7 bases for J; bases not matched to a gene: 6. The germline V gene has CDR1 MDHEN and CDR2 SYDVKM. The CDR3 runs 13 residues. DNA of the CDR3: TGTGCCAGCACCGTTGGGGACAGGGGTGGCTACACCTTC. Protein product: CASTVGDRGGYTF.